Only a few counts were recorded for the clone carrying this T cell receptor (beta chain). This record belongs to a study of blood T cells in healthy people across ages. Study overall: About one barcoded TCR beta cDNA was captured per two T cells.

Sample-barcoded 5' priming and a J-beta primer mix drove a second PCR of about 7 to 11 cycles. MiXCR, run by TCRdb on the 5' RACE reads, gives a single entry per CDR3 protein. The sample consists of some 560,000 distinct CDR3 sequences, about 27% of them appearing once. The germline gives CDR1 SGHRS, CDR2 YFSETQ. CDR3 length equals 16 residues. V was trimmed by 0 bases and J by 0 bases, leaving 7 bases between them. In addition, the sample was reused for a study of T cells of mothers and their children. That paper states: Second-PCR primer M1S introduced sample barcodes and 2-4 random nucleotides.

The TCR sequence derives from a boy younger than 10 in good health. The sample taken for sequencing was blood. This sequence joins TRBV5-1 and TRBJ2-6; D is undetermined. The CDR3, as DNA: TGCGCCAGCAGCTTGGCAGTTACCTCTGGGGCCAACGTCCTGACTTTC. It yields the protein CASSLAVTSGANVLTF.